This TCR beta chain appears in the sequencing data of a study of T cells after yellow fever vaccination. Turning to the study itself: SMART-Seq v4 Ultra Low Input prepared libraries from low-cell fractions. Study-wide results and caveats: Among all clonotypes, a small share was observed in both CD4 and CD8 compartments. Subsequent booster samples again held most clones from primary vaccination (roughly 96% CD4, 85% to 90% CD8).

This clonotype was counted a few times. Its antigen is unidentified. The CDR3 runs to 16 residues. The germline gives CDR1 LGHDT, CDR2 YNNKEL (reference sequence). V was trimmed by 2 bases and J by 0 bases, leaving 12 bases between them. One entry per CDR3 protein results from TCRdb running MiXCR on the 5' RACE reads. The sample lists some 120,000 distinct CDR3 sequences; about 16% were seen once. The material was CD8+ T cells sorted from PBMCs, obtained 5 days after the yellow fever booster vaccination. V usage is TRBV3-1 and J usage is TRBJ2-3; a weak D match, TRBD1 (6 bases). This TCR was recovered from a man aged 18 to 29 who received the YFV17D yellow fever vaccine. The CDR3 loop reads CASSQFPGASTDTQYF. CDR3 nucleotide sequence: TGTGCCAGCAGCCAATTCCCAGGGGCTAGCACAGATACGCAGTATTTT.